The next 12 T cell receptor beta chains were all read from a single sample in a study of cytomegalovirus exposure and HLA in healthy donors. The repertoire was sequenced with immunoSEQ multiplex PCR; TCRdb's copy has only in-frame clones and lacks some. Of over 200,000 clones in the sample, approximately 87% were seen once. The sample taken for sequencing was PBMCs. Source of these receptors: a woman between 18 and 29 years old in good health and CMV-seronegative.

The chain couples TRBV5-1 to TRBJ1-1; D is possibly TRBD1 (5 bases). The CDR3 loop spans 14 amino acids. Germline V gives CDR1 SGHRS, CDR2 YFSETQ. V shed 5 bases and J shed 4 bases, with 15 bases lying between them. CDR3: CASRPSLGGTEAFF. The CDR3 DNA follows: TGCGCCAGCAGACCGAGTTTGGGGGGCACTGAAGCTTTCTTT. The full variable domain, its missing parts supplied by reference TRBV5-1 and TRBJ1-1, is KAGVTQTPRYLIKTRGQQVTLSCSPISGHRSVSWYQQTPGQGLQFLFEYFSETQRNKGNFPGRFSGRQFSNSRSEMNVSTLELGDSALYLCASRPSLGGTEAFFGQGTRLTVV.

V usage is TRBV30 and J usage is TRBJ1-1; possibly TRBD1 for D (5 bases). V was shortened by 4 bases and J by 1 base, with 13 bases between the two germline ends. The length of the CDR3 is 14 residues. Germline V gene data show CDR1 as GTSNPN and CDR2 as SVGIG (reference sequence). CDR3 bases: TGTGCCTGGACCCCGGGGCGGAGGAACACTGAAGCTTTCTTT. Amino acids: CAWTPGRRNTEAFF.

This clone was seen more than once but under ten times. The chain is built from TRBV2 and TRBJ1-2; D gene uncertain. The V gene lost 7 bases and the J gene lost 2 bases, with 8 bases spanning the gap. Germline assignment: CDR1 SNHLY and CDR2 FYNNEI. CDR3 length equals 12 residues. The DNA of the CDR3 is TGTGCCAGCACCGAGGAAAACTATGGCTACACCTTC. Amino acid sequence: CASTEENYGYTF.

This rearrangement joins TRBV2 to TRBJ1-2; the match to TRBD1 covers 7 bases. The CDR3 spans 12 residues. Germline V gene lookup returns CDR1 SNHLY and CDR2 FYNNEI. Unmatched junction bases numbered 5, after V lost 8 bases and J lost 5 bases. The CDR3 protein is CASYRTGYGYTF. The CDR3 nucleotides read TGTGCCAGCTACCGGACAGGTTATGGCTACACCTTC.

V is TRBV5-6 and J is TRBJ1-1; TRBD1 might be the D (5 bases). Germline V gives CDR1 SGHDT, CDR2 YYEEEE. The V end lost 4 bases, the J end lost 11 bases, and 24 bases lay between the germline ends. The CDR3 is made up of 15 amino acids. The CDR3 loop reads CASSVGRSLRGEAFF. CDR3 nucleotides: TGTGCCAGCAGCGTGGGGCGCAGTCTGCGCGGAGAGGCTTTCTTT.

The chain uses TRBV2 and TRBJ2-1; 7 bases line up with TRBD1. CDR3 length: 15 residues. Trimming cost V 0 bases and J 4 bases; bases outside gene matches: 3. Germline V gives CDR1 SNHLY, CDR2 FYNNEI. CDR3 in DNA: TGTGCCAGCAGTGAAGCGGGACAGCAATACAATGAGCAGTTCTTC. Translated, it gives CASSEAGQQYNEQFF.

The chain is built from TRBV5-4 and TRBJ2-3; TRBD2 matches at 8 bases. The germline gives CDR1 SGHNT, CDR2 YYREEE (reference sequence). Trimming took 0 bases from V and 4 from J; bases not matched to a gene: 7. The CDR3 loop spans 16 amino acids. CDR3 sequence reads: CASSLDPAGVSDTQYF. The CDR3 nucleotides read TGTGCCAGCAGCTTGGATCCAGCGGGGGTGTCAGATACGCAGTATTTT. The complete variable domain, with remaining parts taken from reference TRBV5-4 and TRBJ2-3, reads ETGVTQSPTHLIKTRGQQVTLRCSSQSGHNTVSWYQQALGQGPQFIFQYYREEENGRGNFPPRFSGLQFPNYSSELNVNALELDDSALYLCASSLDPAGVSDTQYFGPGTRLTVL.

There are a few counts of this clone. The rearrangement uses TRBV6-1 and TRBJ2-2; no clear D. Germline CDR1 is MNHNS and CDR2 is SASEGT. V lost 4 bases and J 6 bases, leaving 15 bases between the germline ends. The CDR3 is made up of 15 amino acids. CDR3 DNA sequence: TGTGCCAGCAGTGTTCGGGCCAGTTCGTCCGGGGAGCTGTTTTTT. It codes for CASSVRASSSGELFF.

This rearrangement joins TRBV9 to TRBJ2-5, with unresolved D. Looked up from germline, CDR1 is SGDLS and CDR2 is YYNGEE. The CDR3 loop spans 13 amino acids. V lost 0 bases and J 2 bases, leaving 5 bases between the germline ends. CDR3 nucleotide sequence: TGTGCCAGCAGCGTAGGTGCGCAAGAGACCCAGTACTTC. This gives the protein CASSVGAQETQYF. Variable domain in full (rest from reference TRBV9 and TRBJ2-5): DSGVTQTPKHLITATGQRVTLRCSPRSGDLSVYWYQQSLDQGLQFLIQYYNGEERAKGNILERFSAQQFPDLHSELNLSSLELGDSALYFCASSVGAQETQYFGPGTRLLVL.

The V call is TRBV5-4, the J call TRBJ1-2, with no clear D. The CDR3 extends over 12 amino acids. V dropped 0 bases and J dropped 4 bases, with 4 bases sitting between them. The germline V gene has CDR1 SGHNT and CDR2 YYREEE (reference sequence). CDR3 nucleotide sequence: TGTGCCAGCAGCTTGGGCGTCTATGGCTACACCTTC. Protein: CASSLGVYGYTF.

The V call is TRBV29-1, the J call TRBJ2-3, with 11 bases lining up with TRBD1. This CDR3 has 18 amino acids. The V gene end was trimmed by 0 bases and the J gene end by 4 bases; junction bases not matched to a gene: 12. Germline values: CDR1 SQVTM, CDR2 ANQGSEA. This CDR3 reads CSVEDEEGQGAGADTQYF. CDR3 DNA: TGCAGCGTTGAAGATGAAGAAGGACAGGGGGCTGGGGCAGATACGCAGTATTTT.

The chain is built from TRBV27 and TRBJ1-3; TRBD1 is a possible D gene (5 bases). Germline CDR1 MNHEY, CDR2 SMNVEV (reference sequence). Trimming took 3 bases from V and 0 from J, leaving 9 bases between them. The length of the CDR3 is 15 residues. The CDR3 sequence: CASSFTGNSGNTIYF. CDR3 bases: TGTGCCAGCAGTTTCACAGGCAACTCTGGAAACACCATATATTTT.